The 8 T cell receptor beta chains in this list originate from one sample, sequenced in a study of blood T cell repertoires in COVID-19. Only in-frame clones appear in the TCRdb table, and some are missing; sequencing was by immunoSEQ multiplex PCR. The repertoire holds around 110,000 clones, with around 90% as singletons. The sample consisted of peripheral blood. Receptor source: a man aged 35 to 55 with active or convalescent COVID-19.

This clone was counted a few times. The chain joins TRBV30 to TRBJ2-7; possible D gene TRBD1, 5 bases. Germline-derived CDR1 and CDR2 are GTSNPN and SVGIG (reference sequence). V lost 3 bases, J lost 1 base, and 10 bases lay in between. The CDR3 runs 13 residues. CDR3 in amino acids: CAWSRQGSYEQYF. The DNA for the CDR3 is TGTGCCTGGAGCCGTCAGGGATCCTACGAGCAGTACTTC.

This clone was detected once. In nucleotides, the CDR3 is TGTGCCAGTAGTATCCATGGGGCCCAGGGCAATCAGCCCCAGCATTTT. Protein product: CASSIHGAQGNQPQHF. The J gene is TRBJ1-5, the V gene TRBV19; D might be TRBD1 (5 bases). The CDR3 is 16 amino acids. Trimming took off 3 bases at V and 2 bases at J, with 14 bases between the two ends. The germline gives CDR1 LNHDA, CDR2 SQIVND (reference sequence). Supplemented by reference TRBV19 and TRBJ1-5, the full variable domain reads DGGITQSPKYLFRKEGQNVTLSCEQNLNHDAMYWYRQDPGQGLRLIYYSQIVNDFQKGDIAEGYSVSREKKESFPLTVTSAQKNPTAFYLCASSIHGAQGNQPQHFGDGTRLSIL.

CDR3 coding DNA: TGTGCCAGCATACCCGTAGGATCTCGGGCGGGTGAAAAACTGTTTTTT. It is translated as CASIPVGSRAGEKLFF. V usage is TRBV28 and J usage is TRBJ1-4, with D hard to call. The CDR3 length is 16 residues. In germline, CDR1 is MDHEN, CDR2 SYDVKM. Trimming took off 7 bases at V and 7 bases at J, with 22 bases between the two ends.

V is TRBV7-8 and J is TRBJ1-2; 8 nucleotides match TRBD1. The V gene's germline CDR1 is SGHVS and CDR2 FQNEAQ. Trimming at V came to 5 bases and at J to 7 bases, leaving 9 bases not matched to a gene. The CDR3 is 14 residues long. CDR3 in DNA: TGTGCCAGCAGCACAGGACAGGGTAGATTTGGCTACACCTTC. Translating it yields CASSTGQGRFGYTF.

The DNA for the CDR3 is TGTGCCAGCAGCGTAGACGGGAGGACCAAAAACATTCAGTACTTC. It translates to CASSVDGRTKNIQYF. The chain joins TRBV9 to TRBJ2-4; 7 nucleotides match TRBD2. The CDR3 is 15 amino acids. Germline V CDR1 and CDR2: SGDLS, YYNGEE. Losses at the gene ends were 0 bases for V and 2 bases for J; bases not matched to a gene: 2.

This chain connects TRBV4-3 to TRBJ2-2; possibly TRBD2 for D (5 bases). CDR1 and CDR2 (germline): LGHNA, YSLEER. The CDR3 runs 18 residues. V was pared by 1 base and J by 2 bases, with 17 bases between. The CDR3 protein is CASSQASSGGFNTGELFF. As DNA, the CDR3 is TGCGCCAGCAGCCAAGCAAGTTCAGGCGGGTTTAACACCGGGGAGCTGTTTTTT.

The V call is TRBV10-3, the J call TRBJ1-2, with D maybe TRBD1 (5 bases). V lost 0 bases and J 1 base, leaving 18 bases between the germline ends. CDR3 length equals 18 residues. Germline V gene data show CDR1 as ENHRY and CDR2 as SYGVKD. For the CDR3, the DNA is TGTGCCATCAGTGAGTCCCAATTCGCGAGACAGAATAACTATGGCTACACCTTC. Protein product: CAISESQFARQNNYGYTF.

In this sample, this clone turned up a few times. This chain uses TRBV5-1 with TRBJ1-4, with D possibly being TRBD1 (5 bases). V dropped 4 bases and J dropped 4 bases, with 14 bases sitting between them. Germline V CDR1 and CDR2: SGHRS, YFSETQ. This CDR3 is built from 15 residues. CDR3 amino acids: CASSPRLGGNEKLFF. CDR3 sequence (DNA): TGCGCCAGCAGCCCCCGCCTCGGGGGTAATGAAAAACTGTTTTTT.